The T cell receptor (beta chain) described here comes from a study of cytomegalovirus exposure and HLA in healthy donors. The primer mix had 60 Vbeta and 13 Jbeta primers. Assay used: immunoSEQ multiplex PCR; TCRdb lists only in-frame clones, some missing. The repertoire holds some 120,000 clones, under 85% seen once, with roughly 10% in the top ten. The V gene's germline CDR1 is SGHNT and CDR2 YYREEE (reference sequence). The CDR3 sequence is 16 residues long. The V and J ends lost 3 bases and 0 bases, in that order; junction bases with no gene match: 7. This TCR was recovered from a woman between 50 and 59 years old in good health and CMV-seropositive. This chain joins TRBV5-4 and TRBJ2-3; TRBD2 aligns across 7 bases. The source material was PBMCs. CDR3 loop: CASSYGRDRSTDTQYF. Here the CDR3 DNA reads TGTGCCAGCAGCTATGGGAGGGATCGGAGCACAGATACGCAGTATTTT.